These T cell receptor beta chains were read from a single sample in a study of T-cell memory formation after mild COVID-19. A single record per CDR3 protein comes from TCRdb applying MiXCR to the 5' RACE reads. The sample contains some 600,000 distinct CDR3 sequences, roughly 17% of which appear only once. Input material: PBMCs or a T cell subset sorted from them (not recorded which). Every receptor here comes from an adult woman who had mild COVID-19 (a few samples of this study predate the infection). Cell type and time point are not known. Both conserved end residues are part of each CDR3. A D gene is named only where the DNA matches it firmly. Clone size is not always given. Where it is, it says once, few, many or a class for expanded clones.

j_gene,d_gene,abundance,v_gene,CDR3nt,CDR3aa
TRBJ2-7,TRBD1,-,TRBV4-2,TGTGCCAGCAGCCAAGAAGGGGGCATGGCCTACGAGCAGTACTTC,CASSQEGGMAYEQYF
TRBJ2-3,-,-,TRBV5-1,TGCGCCAGCAGCCCTGATACAGGGATGGCGAGGGATACGCAGTATTTT,CASSPDTGMARDTQYF
TRBJ2-7,-,few,TRBV4-1,TGCGCCAGCAGCGGGGGCGCGGGTGCGGGCTACGAGCAGTACTTC,CASSGGAGAGYEQYF
TRBJ2-1,-,many,TRBV5-5,TGTGCCAGCACCTTAGGAGGCAATGAGCAGTTCTTC,CASTLGGNEQFF
TRBJ1-2,TRBD1,-,TRBV10-3,TGTGCCATCACGGACACAGGGGTGGGCGGCTATGGCTACACCTTC,CAITDTGVGGYGYTF
TRBJ2-5,-,few,TRBV24-1,TGTGCCACCAGTGATATCGGGGCAGGGCGCGGGGAGACCCAGTACTTC,CATSDIGAGRGETQYF
TRBJ1-6,TRBD1,-,TRBV5-1,TGCGCCAGCAGCTTACCCCAGCAGGGGGCTGGTTCACCCCTCCACTTT,CASSLPQQGAGSPLHF
TRBJ1-4,-,-,TRBV5-1,TGCGCCAGCAGCTTGGGGGGCCGGTCTGATGAAAAACTGTTTTTT,CASSLGGRSDEKLFF
TRBJ1-1,-,few,TRBV27,TGTGCCAGCAGCCAGACGTCTGGGGATGAAGCTTTCTTT,CASSQTSGDEAFF
TRBJ1-2,-,few,TRBV20-1,TGCAGTGCTAGAGCATCCGGGCTGACTAGCTATGGCTACACCTTC,CSARASGLTSYGYTF
TRBJ2-1,TRBD2,-,TRBV11-2,TGTGCCAGCAGCTTAAAAGAGGGACTAGTTCGCGAGCAGTTCTTC,CASSLKEGLVREQFF
TRBJ2-1,TRBD2,many,TRBV7-6,TGTGCCAGCAGCTTAGACCCCATAGCGGGAGGGATGAATGAGCAGTTCTTC,CASSLDPIAGGMNEQFF
TRBJ2-3,-,-,TRBV24-1,TGTGCCACCAGTGATTACTCTAGCGGCACAGATACGCAGTATTTT,CATSDYSSGTDTQYF
TRBJ2-7,-,-,TRBV3-1,TGTGCCAGCAGCCGGATTCAGGACCCTTCCTACGAGCAGTACTTC,CASSRIQDPSYEQYF
TRBJ2-5,TRBD2,-,TRBV5-1,TGCGCCAGCAGCTCGGCGCGGACTAGCGGGTACCAAGAGACCCAGTACTTC,CASSSARTSGYQETQYF
TRBJ2-3,-,-,TRBV7-9,TGTGCCAGCAGCGTTAGGCGGGGTTATGCAGATACGCAGTATTTT,CASSVRRGYADTQYF
TRBJ2-2,-,few,TRBV12-3/TRBV12-4,TGTGCCAGCAGGCCAGGGGTTAGGGTGGCCGGGGAGCTGTTTTTT,CASRPGVRVAGELFF
TRBJ2-1,-,-,TRBV5-1,TGCGCCAGCAGCCGGCCTGAGGTGGGGATCTACAATGAGCAGTTCTTC,CASSRPEVGIYNEQFF
TRBJ1-6,-,few,TRBV27,TGTGCCAGCAGTTTATGGGGCCGAGGCAGTCGAAATTCACCCCTCCACTTT,CASSLWGRGSRNSPLHF
TRBJ2-7,-,-,TRBV12-3/TRBV12-4,TGTGCCAGCGGGATTTATCTGGGCGAGCAGTACTTC,CASGIYLGEQYF
TRBJ1-2,TRBD1,-,TRBV20-1,TGCAGTGCTCGTCTCCCAGGGGGCAGGGGCTATGGCTACACCTTC,CSARLPGGRGYGYTF
TRBJ2-7,-,-,TRBV4-3,TGCGCCAGCAGCCAAGGGTCAGGGGCTATGGGAGAGCAGTACTTC,CASSQGSGAMGEQYF
TRBJ2-1,-,many,TRBV5-1,TGTGCCAGCAGCCCGAGCTCCTACAATGAGCAGTTCTTC,CASSPSSYNEQFF
TRBJ2-3,TRBD2,few,TRBV25-1,TGTGCCAGCAATAGCGGGAGGGCCACAGATACGCAGTATTTT,CASNSGRATDTQYF
TRBJ1-2,-,few,TRBV20-1,TGCAGTGCTAGAGATCCGGGACGGGTGAACTATGGCTACACCTTC,CSARDPGRVNYGYTF
TRBJ2-3,-,-,TRBV7-8,TGTGCCAGCAGCTTAGGTGCAGGACGCCGCACAGATACGCAGTATTTT,CASSLGAGRRTDTQYF
TRBJ1-2,-,few,TRBV4-1,TGCGCCAGCAGTCTAAATAACCCTGGGGGCAGCTACACCTTC,CASSLNNPGGSYTF
TRBJ2-1,-,-,TRBV20-1,TGCAGGGCAGCCGGGGGCCATCCCTACAATGAGCAGTTCTTC,CRAAGGHPYNEQFF
TRBJ2-3,-,-,TRBV12-3/TRBV12-4,TGTGCCAGCAGTTTCGCATGGACAGATACGCAGTATTTT,CASSFAWTDTQYF